This record concerns one TCR beta chain sequence. It has no known antigen specificity. Base qualities are not provided; no much larger clone lies one nucleotide away. In total, more than 500 healthy bone marrow donors made up the cohort. Cohort members were all nominally healthy when sampled, although unrecorded immune exposures were likely present. The donor was CMV seronegative and belonged to the group of 352 seronegative cohort members. Every donor gave a peripheral blood sample, and the peripheral blood mononuclear cells from that sample were used for TCR beta sequencing. Genomic DNA was extracted from the blood cell samples with the Qiagen DNeasy Blood Extraction Kit. These data are taken from a study of cytomegalovirus exposure and HLA in healthy donors (dated by TCRdb to the late 2010s). Describing the broader study: According to an earlier analysis of 587 of the donors, roughly 180 million T cells yielded over 90 million unique TCR beta sequences and 250 to 350 Gb of sequence data. About 330 gigabases of sequencing data and around 88 million unique TCR sequences made up an early release that covered over 550 HLA-typed donors. Of the 350 to 400 genotyped donors, roughly 85% fell in the genetic ancestry cluster associated with self-reported Caucasian donors. The study was designed to test whether signatures of past pathogen exposure could be identified by cataloging public T cell receptors. The study used immunosequencing to profile the T cell repertoires of under 700 subjects and linked those repertoires to cytomegalovirus serostatus. Along with the approximately 650-subject first cohort, a separate validation cohort of around 110 different subjects was used. High-throughput TCR immunosequencing, statistical association of individual TCRs with disease status, and machine learning were combined to predict cytomegalovirus infection status. A later analysis re-analyzed previously published TCR beta repertoires from approximately 670 donors and added high-resolution HLA genotyping to study TCR occurrence patterns. Rather than drawing on any new phenotypic data, the later analysis identified candidate immune exposures from TCR beta sequences and the way those sequences occurred across donors. In an earlier analysis of roughly 540 of the donors, high-throughput TCR beta sequencing was used to judge whether each TCR beta V gene segment behaved as functional or pseudogenic. Alongside the repertoire data, information on donor age, sex, ethnicity and CMV serostatus was compiled. In a later genetic analysis, genome-wide SNP genotypes for 398 of the 666 donors were used, and that subset was treated as a discovery cohort. Every repertoire in the discovery cohort had been generated on one and the same sequencing platform. HLA typing covered class I and class II loci at four-digit resolution. Typing coverage differed by locus: A, B, C, DRB1 and DQB1 were typed in roughly 620-630 donors, DQA1 in about 550, DPA1 in 600 to 610, and DPB1 in roughly 470. Four to six DR-DQ haplotypes were handled as single units for association and clustering because linkage in the cohort was strong. Across some 400 genotyped donors of the cohort, an average of about 240,000 unique TCR beta nucleotide sequences per donor were sequenced, and roughly 20% of those sequences were non-productive.

The library relied on the immunoSEQ multiplex PCR assay. For the multiplex PCR, a mixture combining 60 forward primers for TCR Vbeta segments and 13 reverse primers for TCR Jbeta segments was used. A multiplex PCR assay on genomic DNA amplified the CDR3 region of rearranged TCR beta genes. The Illumina HiSeq System was used to sequence the amplified TCR beta libraries as 87-base-pair reads. From the authors' description of their analysis: Across the 640 or so repertoires, a later analysis counted tens of millions of unique TCR beta chains, about 10 million of which were shared by at least two donors. To remove PCR and sequencing errors, raw reads were error-corrected and collapsed into unique sequences using a nearest-neighbor algorithm that merged closely related sequences. CDR3 sequences were aligned to IMGT reference sequences to assign V, D and J gene segments. Each retained sequence needed at least a six-nucleotide match to both a V gene segment and a J gene segment. Rearrangements were classified as productive when the CDR3 lacked stop codons and remained in frame with V and J, and all other rearrangements were classified as non-productive. CDR3 was defined by IMGT convention, running from the second conserved V-encoded cysteine to the conserved J-encoded phenylalanine. The earlier analysis of approximately 590 of the donors excluded any sequence lacking an unambiguous match to a single V gene segment. An earlier analysis of 587 of the donors called V segments functional above 56.7% productive rearrangements and segregating when the between-donor standard deviation exceeded 5%. A statistical classification framework was developed to diagnose cytomegalovirus status using the catalog of TCR beta chain sequences. V and J gene assignment, in a later analysis, came from comparing TCR nucleotide sequences with IMGT/GENE-DB human TR gene sequences. Using the TCRdist pipeline, a later analysis assigned CDR3 sequences along with most-parsimonious VDJ recombination scenarios. In a later analysis, each TCR beta chain was defined by its CDR3 amino acid sequence together with its V-gene family, and reads lacking a unique V-gene family were excluded. In a later analysis, fewer than 650 highly shared, low-generation-probability nucleotide sequences were removed to address suspected cross-contamination and a sequencing artifact. For each public chain, a later analysis derived a clonal expansion index from normalized ranks of inferred template counts within each repertoire. Generation probabilities in a later analysis came from a VDJ recombination model fitted to out-of-frame rearrangements, and those results were checked against IGoR. In a later analysis, TCR-TCR, TCR-HLA and TCR-CMV co-occurrence was scored with hypergeometric tests, and a repertoire-size bias correction was applied to TCR pairs. A later analysis estimated false discovery rates by permuting HLA or CMV assignments 20 times. In a later analysis, co-occurring TCRs were grouped using DBSCAN, and TCRdist sequence similarity was added for clustering within HLA-allele-positive subsets. For co-occurrence clustering, repertoires with fewer than 30,000 or more than 120,000 public chains were excluded, along with 5 or 6 repertoires with anomalous nucleotide sharing. The table comes from immuneACCESS by way of TCRdb, which keeps in-frame sequences with V and J called. Part of the clones is missing from these tables; in studies checked, under half for an unresolved V gene and the rest for unknown reasons. V, J and clone size are those of that table, while D and trimming were read from the DNA. Within this sample are about 160,000 clones, with around 85% of them counted one time only. Around 0.93% of the sample rests with the top ten.

Points the paper makes about the study in general: In an earlier analysis of fewer than 700 of the donors, most TCR beta V segments appeared in productive rearrangements about 87% or about 30% of the time, broadly matching IMGT annotations. Approximately 18 rarely observed V segments, including chromosome 9 orphons, were excluded from the earlier analysis of approximately 500 of the donors because counts were too low. CMV serostatus was the only immune exposure information available for the cohort. A later analysis reported that several top co-occurrence clusters appeared linked to parvovirus B19, influenza, CMV and Epstein-Barr virus. V-gene and J-gene trimming of TCR beta chains was associated with a missense DCLRE1C variant in a later genetic analysis, and the association was replicated in an independent cohort. When HLA alleles, especially DR and DQ, strongly co-occurred, attributing TCR associations to individual alleles was difficult. A group of highly shared sequence variants was considered likely to be a technical artifact of the sequencing pipeline. Most TCR sequences were seen in very few donors, while some public TCRs were found in many individuals. Most CMV-associated TCR beta chains appeared to be HLA-restricted in a later analysis, and the HLA associations seemed to be driven largely by CMV exposure. A further reported finding was that TCR beta sequences accurately predicted the HLA-A and HLA-B alleles for most subjects in the first cohort. According to a later genetic analysis, donors in an Asian-associated ancestry cluster had fewer N-insertions in productive TCRs than the approximately 650-donor mean. A few of the identified cytomegalovirus-associated TCR beta chains were confirmed in vitro to be specific for cytomegalovirus antigens. Presence/absence analyses assumed roughly uniform sequencing depth across donors, an assumption that may not hold. HLA typing was unavailable for some donors at each locus, so association tests used only the typed subset. A later analysis associated about 16,000 TCR beta sequences with specific HLA alleles at a false discovery rate of 0.05. A total of 150 or so TCR beta chains were listed by the study as associated with cytomegalovirus. The classifier was reported to diagnose cytomegalovirus status with high specificity and sensitivity in both the original cohort and the validation cohort. In a later analysis, the rate of TCR association differed among HLA loci, with DRB1 alleles having the most associated TCRs and HLA-C alleles having the fewest. According to the authors, the approach could potentially be generalized to other disease states and immunological phenotypes. Linkage disequilibrium might explain the correlated functional status among segregating V segments, but an unknown experimental factor could not be ruled out. Compared with equally common non-associated chains, HLA-associated TCR beta chains in a later analysis were more clonally expanded and had lower generation probabilities. The cohort was sequenced for TCR beta chains only, and without alpha or paired-chain data the features that could be detected were limited.

The material sequenced was PBMCs. This sequence was found in a woman in her thirties in good health and CMV-seronegative.

The DNA reads as follows: TGCGCCAGCAGCTTGGAAGGGACAGGGGGCTTTGACGAGCAGTACTTC. Its protein is CASSLEGTGGFDEQYF. The rearrangement combines TRBV5-1 with TRBJ2-5; 12 of the junction bases match TRBD1. The end of the DNA aligns better with TRBJ2-7, so the J call may be wrong. CDR3 length: 16 amino acids, cysteine to phenylalanine. The read is trimmed to its CDR3 DNA, 48 bases read in frame from base 1. In the germline V gene, CDR1 corresponds to SGHRS and CDR2 to YFSETQ.